This T cell receptor (beta chain) was retrieved from a study of blood T cell repertoires in COVID-19. Whole-study context: Specimens from acute and convalescent COVID-19 originated in the United States, Italy and Spain. PBMCs, B-cell-depleted T cells, or T cells provided the cDNA or gDNA that made up the material.

In the study's own analysis: Reference gene primer amplification gave nucleated cell count estimates. The data were produced by immunoSEQ multiplex PCR, yet TCRdb's version contains in-frame clones alone and is incomplete. V, J and clone size reflect that table, while D and trimming were determined from the DNA. The sample gives 25,000 to 30,000 clones, around 86% of which show up once; around 25% is in the top ten. Trimming left V 3 bases short and J 3 bases short, with 17 bases between. Germline CDR1 MDHEN, CDR2 SYDVKM. The CDR3 totals 16 residues. The source material was peripheral blood. The receptor was derived from a human donor in a cohort sampled during active COVID-19. The rearrangement uses TRBV28 and TRBJ1-2; D possibly corresponds to TRBD1 (5 bases). This CDR3 is CASSFYRSDIHYGYTF. The CDR3 nucleotides are TGTGCCAGCAGTTTTTATCGGTCGGACATTCACTATGGCTACACCTTC.